One sample yielded the 24 T cell receptor beta chains listed below, sequenced in a study of coeliac disease. The assay was immunoSEQ multiplex PCR, and TCRdb's table has in-frame clones only and misses some. This table holds a few thousand clones, 63% found once. Input material: lymphocytes from the gut lamina propria. These receptors originate from a woman in her 50s without celiac disease.

Within the sample, this clone is medium-sized. The chain is built from TRBV5-1 and TRBJ1-1, with 8 bases lining up with TRBD1. CDR1 is SGHRS, CDR2 YFSETQ, per germline. The CDR3 length is 15 residues. Trimming removed 2 bases from V and 4 bases from J; junction bases left unmatched: 7. The CDR3 sequence: CASSLSGQGGTEAFF. DNA for the CDR3: TGCGCCAGCAGCTTATCAGGACAGGGAGGCACTGAAGCTTTCTTT.

Within the sample, this clone is large. The rearrangement joins TRBV10-2 to TRBJ1-1; D call uncertain. Germline V CDR1 and CDR2: WSHSY, SAAADI. The ends were cut back, 7 bases at V and 1 base at J, with 13 bases in the middle. CDR3 size: 14 residues. This CDR3 is CASTQDIENTEAFF. For the CDR3, the DNA is TGCGCCAGCACCCAAGACATAGAGAACACTGAAGCTTTCTTT.

This clone was seen only once. The chain carries TRBV9 and TRBJ2-1; 11 bases agree with TRBD2. The CDR3 is 17 amino acids. V gave up 0 bases and J gave up 8 bases; unmatched junction bases: 10. Per the germline V gene, CDR1 is SGDLS and CDR2 is YYNGEE. CDR3 in amino acids: CASSVGLGLAGGHEQFF. The CDR3, as DNA: TGTGCCAGCAGCGTAGGCCTGGGGCTAGCGGGGGGACATGAGCAGTTCTTC.

This chain connects TRBV30 to TRBJ2-3, with 9 nucleotides matching TRBD1. Trimming removed 1 base from V and 3 bases from J; junction bases left unmatched: 5. From germline, CDR1 is GTSNPN and CDR2 SVGIG (reference sequence). The CDR3 is 15 amino acids. The chain's CDR3 is CAWSDYRGQTDTQYF. As DNA, the CDR3 is TGTGCCTGGAGTGACTACAGGGGGCAGACAGATACGCAGTATTTT.

The rearrangement uses TRBV28 and TRBJ1-5, with TRBD1 as a possible D gene (5 bases). In germline, CDR1 is MDHEN, CDR2 SYDVKM. The CDR3 is 15 amino acids. Between the trimmed V and J ends, which lost 4 bases and 6 bases, there was a span of 16 bases. CDR3 sequence: CASSSRRGGAQPQHF. The CDR3 coding sequence is TGTGCCAGCAGTTCCCGTAGGGGTGGGGCTCAGCCCCAGCATTTT.

This chain joins TRBV30 and TRBJ1-4; unclear D gene. CDR1 is GTSNPN and CDR2 is SVGIG in the germline V gene (reference sequence). The CDR3 extends over 11 amino acids. Trimming took 1 base from V and 10 from J, leaving 7 bases between them. CDR3 nucleotides: TGTGCCTGGAGTGATACGGGAAAACTGTTTTTT. It yields the protein CAWSDTGKLFF.

The chain is built from TRBV19 and TRBJ1-3, with TRBD1 as a possible D gene (6 bases). The CDR3 covers 15 residues. CDR1 and CDR2 from the germline V gene are LNHDA and SQIVND (reference sequence). V was clipped by 7 bases and J by 0 bases, with 13 bases between them. In DNA, the CDR3 is TGTGCCAGTAACCGAGGGGGTACCTCTGGAAACACCATATATTTT. The encoded protein is CASNRGGTSGNTIYF.

The gene calls are TRBV25-1 and TRBJ1-1, with a weak D call TRBD1 (5 bases). Trimming pared 8 bases from V and 3 bases from J, leaving 13 bases between. CDR1 is MGHDK, CDR2 SYGVNS, per germline. This CDR3 has 13 residues. CDR3 region: CASRRTGDTEAFF. CDR3 DNA: TGTGCCAGCCGGAGGACGGGGGACACTGAAGCTTTCTTT.

The chain employs TRBV12-5 and TRBJ1-2; no definite D call. The V gene's germline CDR1 is LGHNT and CDR2 FRNRAP. V was trimmed by 1 base and J by 5 bases, leaving 11 bases between them. This CDR3 comprises 14 residues. The CDR3 here is CASGLGGAQYGYTF. CDR3 in DNA: TGTGCTAGTGGTTTGGGGGGAGCGCAGTATGGCTACACCTTC.

The rearrangement links TRBV4-2 to TRBJ1-2; 9 bases fit TRBD1. The V gene's germline CDR1 is LGHNA and CDR2 YNFKEQ. The CDR3 is 14 residues long. The V gene end was trimmed by 6 bases and the J gene end by 4 bases; junction bases not matched to a gene: 6. In DNA form, the CDR3 reads TGTGCCAGCAGTTTACAGGGGGCGGGCTATGGCTACACCTTC. This encodes CASSLQGAGYGYTF.

The chain joins TRBV11-1 to TRBJ1-1; D perhaps matches TRBD1 (6 bases). CDR1 is SGHAT and CDR2 is FQDESV in the germline V gene (reference sequence). V was trimmed by 2 bases and J by 4 bases, leaving 11 bases between them. The CDR3 is made up of 14 amino acids. Here the CDR3 reads CASSLSRGATEAFF. The CDR3 region has the DNA TGTGCCAGCAGCTTAAGTCGGGGGGCCACTGAAGCTTTCTTT.

The chain is built from TRBV7-3 and TRBJ1-5; no definite D call. CDR1 and CDR2 from the germline V gene are SGHTA and FQGTGA. V lost 4 bases, J lost 0 bases, and 13 bases lay in between. The CDR3 is 16 amino acids. The CDR3 spells CASSSIPTNSNQPQHF. Written as DNA, the CDR3 is TGTGCCAGCAGCTCCATCCCTACTAATAGCAATCAGCCCCAGCATTTT.

The V and J genes are TRBV7-2 and TRBJ2-1, with TRBD2 matching over 10 bases. The CDR3 contains 13 residues. The trim removed 6 bases at V and 8 bases at J, leaving 4 bases unmatched. Germline lookup yields CDR1 SGHTA and CDR2 FQGNSA. CDR3 in DNA: TGTGCCAGCAGACGGACTAGCGGCTATGAGCAGTTCTTC. It translates to CASRRTSGYEQFF.

The chain joins TRBV25-1 to TRBJ1-4; D may be TRBD1 (5 bases). The CDR3 contains 14 residues. Germline assignment: CDR1 MGHDK and CDR2 SYGVNS. With 5 bases removed from V and 3 bases from J, the gap between germline ends came to 10 bases. CDR3 DNA: TGTGCCAGCAGTCTTGACAGAGCTAATGAAAAACTGTTTTTT. This gives the protein CASSLDRANEKLFF.

V is TRBV7-2 and J is TRBJ2-7; 8 nucleotides align to TRBD1. The V segment lost 5 bases and the J segment 0 bases; nucleotides outside the gene matches: 3. Germline V lookup: CDR1 SGHTA, CDR2 FQGNSA. CDR3 length equals 14 residues. The CDR3 reads CASSHRGDSYEQYF. The CDR3 DNA sequence: TGTGCCAGCAGCCACAGGGGGGACTCCTACGAGCAGTACTTC.

This clone has only a few counts. The V and J genes are TRBV7-2 and TRBJ1-4; tentatively, D is TRBD1 (6 bases). Germline assignment: CDR1 SGHTA and CDR2 FQGNSA. Between the trimmed V and J ends, which lost 1 base and 3 bases, there was a span of 6 bases. The CDR3 consists of 14 residues. CDR3 sequence: CASSLGTANEKLFF. The CDR3 DNA reads as TGTGCCAGCAGCTTAGGGACAGCTAATGAAAAACTGTTTTTT. Together with reference TRBV7-2 and TRBJ1-4, the CDR3 gives the full variable domain: GAGVSQSPSNKVTEKGKDVELRCDPISGHTALYWYRQSLGQGLEFLIYFQGNSAPDKSGLPSDRFSAERTGGSVSTLTIQRTQQEDSAVYLCASSLGTANEKLFFGSGTQLSVL.

The CDR3, as DNA: TGTGCCAGCAGCTCTACCCCCGGGACTAGCGGGGGGGTTATTGGTGAGCAGTTCTTC. This codes for CASSSTPGTSGGVIGEQFF. V gene TRBV9 combines with J gene TRBJ2-1; 16 bases are a match to TRBD2. This CDR3 is 19 amino acids long. The germline V gene has CDR1 SGDLS and CDR2 YYNGEE. The V segment lost 4 bases and the J segment 9 bases; nucleotides outside the gene matches: 16.

This clone was observed a handful of times. This chain connects TRBV5-6 to TRBJ2-5, with 12 bases matching TRBD1. Germline lookup yields CDR1 SGHDT and CDR2 YYEEEE. The CDR3 runs to 17 residues. The junction had 11 bases not matched to a gene; V was cut back by 3 bases and J by 5 bases. As DNA, the CDR3 is TGTGCCAGCAGCTGGCCGGGACAGGGGGCGGGAAGTGAGACCCAGTACTTC. The encoded protein is CASSWPGQGAGSETQYF.

J is TRBJ2-1 and V is TRBV5-6, with D possibly TRBD1 on 6 matching bases. The CDR3 covers 14 residues. Germline-derived CDR1 and CDR2 are SGHDT and YYEEEE. V lost 6 bases to trimming and J lost 5 bases, with 15 bases between them. The CDR3 spells CASIKYQGNNEQFF. The DNA of the CDR3 is TGTGCCAGCATCAAATACCAGGGGAACAATGAGCAGTTCTTC. Combining the CDR3 with reference TRBV5-6 and TRBJ2-1 gives the whole variable domain DAGVTQSPTHLIKTRGQQVTLRCSPKSGHDTVSWYQQALGQGPQFIFQYYEEEERQRGNFPDRFSGHQFPNYSSELNVNALLLGDSALYLCASIKYQGNNEQFFGPGTRLTVL.

This clone was observed a handful of times. The chain has TRBV7-2 and TRBJ1-2, with D uncertain. Germline values: CDR1 SGHTA, CDR2 FQGNSA. This CDR3 comprises 15 residues. The V and J ends lost 1 base and 3 bases respectively, with 12 bases between them. The CDR3 spells CASSLGFAVDYGYTF. DNA for the CDR3: TGTGCCAGCAGCTTAGGGTTCGCGGTCGACTATGGCTACACCTTC.

This clone appeared a few times. Written as DNA, the CDR3 is TGTGCCAGTAGGACAGGGCAGCTCGCTGAAGCTTTCTTT. Protein sequence: CASRTGQLAEAFF. The V gene is TRBV19, the J gene TRBJ1-1; 7 nucleotides match TRBD1. The CDR3 covers 13 residues. Looked up from germline, CDR1 is LNHDA and CDR2 is SQIVND (reference sequence). V lost 6 bases and J lost 6; bases outside the gene matches: 7.

This sequence joins TRBV28 and TRBJ2-5, with D possibly matching TRBD1 (6 bases). The CDR3 has 14 amino acids. CDR1 is MDHEN, CDR2 SYDVKM, per germline. With 11 bases removed from V and 4 bases from J, the gap between germline ends came to 20 bases. The CDR3 loop is CASQGSSTRETQYF. The DNA for the CDR3 is TGTGCCTCCCAGGGGTCCTCCACCAGAGAGACCCAGTACTTC.

This clone was observed once. This sequence joins TRBV19 and TRBJ1-5; D might be TRBD1 (5 bases). Germline assignment: CDR1 LNHDA and CDR2 SQIVND (reference sequence). This CDR3 has 14 amino acids. The germline V and J ends were trimmed by 10 bases and 5 bases, with 18 bases remaining between them. CDR3 sequence (DNA): TGTGCCACCGCCGGTGGAGGGACTTATCAGCCCCAGCATTTT. Its protein is CATAGGGTYQPQHF.

A single count supports this clone. The chain employs TRBV7-8 and TRBJ2-1; 9 positions match TRBD1. The junction had 5 bases not matched to a gene; V was cut back by 5 bases and J by 3 bases. Per germline, CDR1 SGHVS and CDR2 FQNEAQ. The CDR3 length is 15 residues. CDR3 region: CASSPGTGNYNEQFF. The CDR3 nucleotides are TGTGCCAGCAGCCCCGGGACAGGGAACTACAATGAGCAGTTCTTC.